This TCR beta chain came from a study of blood T cell repertoires in COVID-19. Study in general: The origin of the acute and convalescent COVID-19 samples was the United States, Italy and Spain. T cells, B-cell-depleted T cells, or PBMCs supplied cDNA or gDNA.

As handled by the study authors: From reference gene primer amplification, estimates of nucleated cell counts were derived. Repertoires were generated with immunoSEQ multiplex PCR, while TCRdb's copy carries only in-frame clones and drops some. Clone size and the V and J calls come from that table; the DNA yielded D and trimming. The sample lists 170,000 or so clones; 80% to 90% were seen once. Trimming took off 6 bases at V and 7 bases at J, with 16 bases between the two ends. Germline CDR1 KGHSH, CDR2 LQKENI. This CDR3 is built from 14 residues. The J gene is TRBJ1-5, the V gene TRBV18; tentatively, D is TRBD1 (5 bases). This TCR was recovered from a man in his forties or fifties with active or convalescent COVID-19. Sequencing was carried out using peripheral blood. The CDR3 coding sequence is TGTGCCAGCTCTACTATGAAGGGGAACCAGCCCCAGCATTTT. As protein: CASSTMKGNQPQHF.